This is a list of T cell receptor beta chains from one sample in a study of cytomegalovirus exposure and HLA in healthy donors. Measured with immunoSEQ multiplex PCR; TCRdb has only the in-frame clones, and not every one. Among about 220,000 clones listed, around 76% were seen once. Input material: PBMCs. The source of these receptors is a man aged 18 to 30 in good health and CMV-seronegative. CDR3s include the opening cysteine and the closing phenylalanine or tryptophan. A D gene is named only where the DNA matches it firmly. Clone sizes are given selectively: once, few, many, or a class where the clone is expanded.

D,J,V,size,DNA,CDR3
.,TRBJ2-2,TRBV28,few,TGTGCCAGCAGTTTAAGCGGGAACACCGGGGAGCTGTTTTTT,CASSLSGNTGELFF
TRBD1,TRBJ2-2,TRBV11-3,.,TGTGCCAGCAGCTTAGGTCCGGGACAGGGTGGCACCGGGGAGCTGTTTTTT,CASSLGPGQGGTGELFF
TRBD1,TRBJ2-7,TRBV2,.,TGTGCCAGCAGGAGGGACAGGGATTACGAGCAGTACTTC,CASRRDRDYEQYF
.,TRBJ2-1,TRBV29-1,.,TGCGGGCTACTTGCGACCTCCTACAATGAGCAGTTCTTC,CGLLATSYNEQFF
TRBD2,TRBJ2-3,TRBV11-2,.,TGTGCCAGCAGCATCGGGACTAGCGGGAGGGTCACAGATACGCAGTATTTT,CASSIGTSGRVTDTQYF
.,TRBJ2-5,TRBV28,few,TGTGCCAGCAGTTTAGAGGAGACCCAGTACTTC,CASSLEETQYF
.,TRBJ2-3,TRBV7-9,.,TGTGCCAGCAGCTTCGTGGGAGTGGGCACAGATACGCAGTATTTT,CASSFVGVGTDTQYF
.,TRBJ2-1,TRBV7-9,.,TGTGCCAGCAGCAGAGACATAGACGAGAATGAGCAGTTCTTC,CASSRDIDENEQFF
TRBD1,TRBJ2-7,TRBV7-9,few,TGTGCCAGCAGCTTACGTCAGGGGGCGATTCCCTACGAGCAGTACTTC,CASSLRQGAIPYEQYF
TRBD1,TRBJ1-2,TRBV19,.,TGTGCCAGTAGTATCCTCCGGGACAGGGTGAATGGCTACACCTTC,CASSILRDRVNGYTF
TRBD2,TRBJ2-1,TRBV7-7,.,TGTGCTAGCAGCCAAAGACTAGCGGGAGCGCTCGGGGATGAGCAGTTCTTC,CASSQRLAGALGDEQFF
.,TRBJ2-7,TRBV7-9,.,TGTGCCAGTTCCCGACAGGTGGCGTACGAGCAGTACTTC,CASSRQVAYEQYF
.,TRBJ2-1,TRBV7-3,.,TGTGCCAGCAGCGGAAACGGGGAAGATGAGCAGTTCTTC,CASSGNGEDEQFF
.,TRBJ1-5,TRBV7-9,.,TGTGCCAGCAGCTTATCAGGGAATAATCAGCCCCAGCATTTT,CASSLSGNNQPQHF
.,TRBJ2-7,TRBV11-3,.,TGTGCCAGCAGCTTAGGTTACAGGGACCACGAGCAGTACTTC,CASSLGYRDHEQYF
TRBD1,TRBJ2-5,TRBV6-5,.,TGTGCCAGCGCAGAGTTAGACAGGGGGCAAGAGACCCAGTACTTC,CASAELDRGQETQYF
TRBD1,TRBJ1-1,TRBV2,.,TGTGCCACCTACAGGGGGATCGCTTTCTTT,CATYRGIAFF
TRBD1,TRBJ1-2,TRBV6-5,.,TGTGCCAGCAGTTGGGGCAGGGGGCCTAGCTATGGCTACACCTTC,CASSWGRGPSYGYTF
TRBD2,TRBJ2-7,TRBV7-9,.,TGTGCCAGCAGCTCCGGACTAGTGGGCGAGCAGTACTTC,CASSSGLVGEQYF
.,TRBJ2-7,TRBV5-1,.,TGCGCCAGCAGCTTGGTAGGGGTTACGTTCAACGAGCAGTACTTC,CASSLVGVTFNEQYF
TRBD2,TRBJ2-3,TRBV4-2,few,TGTGCCAGCAGCCTTGGACTAGCGCACACAGATACGCAGTATTTT,CASSLGLAHTDTQYF
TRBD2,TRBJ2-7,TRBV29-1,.,TGCAGCGTTGGCTGGGACCGGGGAGGGGAGCAGTACTTC,CSVGWDRGGEQYF
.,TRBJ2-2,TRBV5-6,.,TGTGCCAGCAGCTTGAGAAGAGCTGATTTGATCGGGGAGCTGTTTTTT,CASSLRRADLIGELFF
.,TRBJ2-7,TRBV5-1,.,TGCGCCAGCAGCTTGGAGTTTGACAGGTCGGTCGAGCAGTACTTC,CASSLEFDRSVEQYF
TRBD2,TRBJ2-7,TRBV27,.,TGTGCCAGCAGTCCCAGCGGGAGGATACTCTACGAGCAGTACTTC,CASSPSGRILYEQYF
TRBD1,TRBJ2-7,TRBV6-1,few,TGTGCCAGCAGTGAAAGGGGCAGGGGGCGGGTCGAGCAGTACTTC,CASSERGRGRVEQYF
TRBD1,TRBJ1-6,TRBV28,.,TGTGCCAGCAGTATTACAGGGGGCGCAGGCTCACCCCTCCACTTT,CASSITGGAGSPLHF
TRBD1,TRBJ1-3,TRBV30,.,TGTGCCTGGGGGACAGGTGGAAACACCATATATTTT,CAWGTGGNTIYF
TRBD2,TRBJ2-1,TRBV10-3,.,TGTGCCATCGGTGAGTCGGGGGATAGCGGGAGGGCCGGCCAGTTCTTC,CAIGESGDSGRAGQFF
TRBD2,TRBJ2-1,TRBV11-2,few,TGTGCCAGCAGCCCCAGCTTGGCGGGAGGGCGATCAGGTGAGCAGTTCTTC,CASSPSLAGGRSGEQFF
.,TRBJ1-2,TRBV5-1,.,TGCGCCAGCAGCCTGGGGCTCAATGGCTACACCTTC,CASSLGLNGYTF
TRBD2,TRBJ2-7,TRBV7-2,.,TGTGCCAGCAGCAAGAGTAGCGGGAGCAGGTACGAGCAGTACTTC,CASSKSSGSRYEQYF
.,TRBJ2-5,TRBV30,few,TGTGCCTGGGCAGGGGTTACCTCTCAGCAGTACTTC,CAWAGVTSQQYF
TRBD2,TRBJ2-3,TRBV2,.,TGTGCCAGCACTAGCGGGAGCTCAGATACGCAGTATTTT,CASTSGSSDTQYF
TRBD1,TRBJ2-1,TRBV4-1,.,TGCGCCAGCAGCCAGGGACAGGGTTACAATGAGCAGTTCTTC,CASSQGQGYNEQFF
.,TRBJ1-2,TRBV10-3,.,TGTGCCATCAGGGGAACAGGAACTTACTATGGCTACACCTTC,CAIRGTGTYYGYTF
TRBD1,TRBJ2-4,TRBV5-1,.,TGCGCCAGCAGCCCCCCGGGACAGGGATTTTCCAAAAACATTCAGTACTTC,CASSPPGQGFSKNIQYF
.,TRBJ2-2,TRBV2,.,TGTGCCAGCTGCGGGACCCACACCGGGGAGCTGTTTTTT,CASCGTHTGELFF
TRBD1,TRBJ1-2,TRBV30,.,TGTGCCTGGAGTCAAAACAGGGGATCGGAGGCTGGCTACACCTTC,CAWSQNRGSEAGYTF
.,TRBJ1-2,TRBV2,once,TGTGCCAGCAGTGAAGGGCAGGGAATCTATGGCTACACCTTC,CASSEGQGIYGYTF
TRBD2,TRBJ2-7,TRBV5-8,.,TGTGCCAGCAGCGCGGGACTAGCGTACGAGCAGTACTTC,CASSAGLAYEQYF
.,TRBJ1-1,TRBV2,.,TGTGCCAGCAATGGACAGAACACTGAAGCTTTCTTT,CASNGQNTEAFF
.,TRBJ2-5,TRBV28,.,TGTGCCAGCAGTTTAGACAACCAAGAGACCCAGTACTTC,CASSLDNQETQYF
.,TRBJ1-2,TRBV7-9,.,TGTGCCAGCAGCTTGCGGGACGGGGACAACTATGGCTACACCTTC,CASSLRDGDNYGYTF
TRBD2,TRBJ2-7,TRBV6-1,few,TGTGCCAGCAGTGAAGAGCCTAGCGGGAGTTACGAGCAGTACTTC,CASSEEPSGSYEQYF
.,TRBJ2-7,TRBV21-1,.,TGTGCCAGCAGCAAAGCGCGTGGGCCCAACGTTTACTACGAGCAGTACTTC,CASSKARGPNVYYEQYF
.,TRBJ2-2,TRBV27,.,TGTGCCAGCAGTGACAGGAGGAACACCGGGGAGCTGTTTTTT,CASSDRRNTGELFF
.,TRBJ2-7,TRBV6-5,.,TGTGCCAGCAGCCCGGTGGTAACTACGATAGTGCAGTACTTC,CASSPVVTTIVQYF
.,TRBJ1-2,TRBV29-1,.,TGCAGCGTTGAGCCGGGGGGCGGCTACACCTTC,CSVEPGGGYTF
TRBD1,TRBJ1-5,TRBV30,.,TGTGCCTGGAGTGATCCGGGACAGGGGGCCTATCAGCCCCAGCATTTT,CAWSDPGQGAYQPQHF
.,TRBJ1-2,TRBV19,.,TGTGCCAGTAGTCTCCCTGGAGGATTGGATGGCTACACCTTC,CASSLPGGLDGYTF